This T cell receptor (beta chain) was sequenced during a study of control samples from healthy donors and cancer patients. TCRdb's table, derived via immunoSEQ multiplex PCR, lists solely in-frame clones and lacks some. Among some 70,000 clones, about 83% were seen once, and the ten largest hold more than 15%. This clone was picked up a small number of times. The CDR3 has 17 residues. Trimming cost V 6 bases and J 10 bases; bases outside gene matches: 15. Germline V gene data show CDR1 as MDHEN and CDR2 as SYDVKM. This TCR derives from a man aged 55-75 years in good health. The specimen was blood. The chain couples TRBV28 to TRBJ1-4; 12 bases match TRBD1. CDR3 DNA: TGTGCCAGCAGCCGTACCGGGACAGGGGGCGGAGCCGGAAAACTGTTTTTT. Its protein product is CASSRTGTGGGAGKLFF.